Below, 13 T cell receptor beta chains from the same sample are listed, as sequenced in a study of blood T cell repertoires in COVID-19. This table comes from immunoSEQ multiplex PCR, and its TCRdb copy is limited to in-frame clones, with some not included. The sample lists almost 250,000 clones; about nine tenths were seen once. The sequenced material came from peripheral blood. The source is a woman aged 55-69 years who had recovered from COVID-19.

V is TRBV28 and J is TRBJ1-5; D is undetermined. Trimming took 8 bases from V and 5 from J, leaving 13 bases between them. Germline V lookup: CDR1 MDHEN, CDR2 SYDVKM. The CDR3 totals 13 residues. CDR3: CASRSSADQPQHF. CDR3 bases: TGTGCCAGCCGTTCCTCTGCGGATCAGCCCCAGCATTTT.

J is TRBJ1-4 and V is TRBV18, with unresolved D. V shed 2 bases and J shed 1 base, with 8 bases lying between them. This CDR3 comprises 15 residues. CDR1 and CDR2 from the germline V gene are KGHSH and LQKENI. The CDR3 DNA sequence: TGTGCCAGCTCACCAGGACTGCAAACTAATGAAAAACTGTTTTTT. Its protein product is CASSPGLQTNEKLFF.

This chain links TRBV10-3 with TRBJ2-3; possibly TRBD2 for D (6 bases). Germline CDR1 ENHRY, CDR2 SYGVKD. The V end was cut by 10 bases, the J end by 4 bases, with 9 bases between. This CDR3 contains 11 residues. CDR3 nucleotides: TGTGCCACACTAGCATCAGATACGCAGTATTTT. Amino acid sequence: CATLASDTQYF.

A single count supports this clone. The gene calls are TRBV4-3 and TRBJ1-1, with D uncertain. The CDR3 covers 13 residues. Between the trimmed V and J ends, which lost 4 bases and 1 base, there was a span of 7 bases. Germline CDR1 reads LGHNA; CDR2 reads YSLEER. The CDR3 here is CASSRLPNTEAFF. DNA for the CDR3: TGCGCCAGCAGCCGCCTACCGAACACTGAAGCTTTCTTT.

The V call is TRBV6-5, the J call TRBJ2-2; 8 bases fit TRBD1. J gave up 12 bases and V 10 bases, and 7 bases lay outside the gene matches. The CDR3 extends over 11 amino acids. In germline, CDR1 is MNHEY, CDR2 SVGAGI. CDR3 nucleotides: TGTGCCACCTGGACAGGGCTTAAGCTGTTTTTT. It codes for CATWTGLKLFF.

The CDR3 DNA sequence: TGTGCCAGCTCACCCGGACAGGGGCGTCCCTCAAACACCATATATTTT. As protein: CASSPGQGRPSNTIYF. This chain links TRBV18 with TRBJ1-3; 9 bases are shared with TRBD1. Germline V gene data show CDR1 as KGHSH and CDR2 as LQKENI. V lost 3 bases, J lost 6 bases, and 9 bases stayed unmatched. The CDR3 is 16 residues long.

This clone is a singleton in its sample. This rearrangement joins TRBV9 to TRBJ2-1; 11 bases align to TRBD1. The junction had 3 bases not matched to a gene; V was cut back by 2 bases and J by 2 bases. The CDR3 covers 16 residues. Germline V gene lookup returns CDR1 SGDLS and CDR2 YYNGEE. The CDR3 spells CASSVRDRGTYNEQFF. CDR3 DNA: TGTGCCAGCAGCGTCCGGGACAGGGGGACCTACAATGAGCAGTTCTTC.

The gene calls are TRBV5-3 and TRBJ2-5; 13 bases agree with TRBD2. TRBV5-3 is noted as an ORF with a role that remains uncertain. The CDR3 spans 18 residues. The V and J ends lost 4 bases and 7 bases, in that order; junction bases with no gene match: 16. The CDR3 DNA reads TGTGCCAGAAGCCCTCAAGCCGGGACTAGCGGGGCCCTTGGGACCCAGTACTTC. The encoded protein is CARSPQAGTSGALGTQYF.

This clone has a count of ten or more. This chain uses TRBV7-2 with TRBJ2-7; the D is unclear. The V and J ends lost 6 bases and 0 bases respectively, with 9 bases between them. The CDR3 has 13 amino acids. Germline V CDR1 and CDR2: SGHTA, FQGNSA. CDR3 region: CASSSPVSYEQYF. CDR3 nucleotides: TGTGCCAGCAGTTCGCCGGTCTCCTACGAGCAGTACTTC.

V gene TRBV6-5 combines with J gene TRBJ2-7, with 7 bases matching TRBD1. Germline V gives CDR1 MNHEY, CDR2 SVGAGI. Losses at the gene ends were 7 bases for V and 0 bases for J; bases not matched to a gene: 6. The CDR3 contains 14 residues. CDR3 region: CASTPRDSSYEQYF. CDR3 DNA: TGTGCCAGCACCCCCCGGGACAGCTCCTACGAGCAGTACTTC.

This sequence joins TRBV28 and TRBJ1-1; D remains ambiguous. Trimming pared 3 bases from V and 1 base from J, leaving 6 bases between. The CDR3 contains 13 residues. Germline CDR1 MDHEN, CDR2 SYDVKM. Here the CDR3 DNA reads TGTGCCAGCAGTTTCTCAGAGAACACTGAAGCTTTCTTT. It specifies CASSFSENTEAFF.

The chain combines TRBV27 with TRBJ2-5; 8 nucleotides align to TRBD2. CDR1 and CDR2 (germline): MNHEY, SMNVEV (reference sequence). This CDR3 has 17 amino acids. Germline trimming cut 5 bases from V and 2 bases from J; bases unmatched to any gene: 13. The CDR3 DNA reads as TGTGCCAGCAGTCCCGGGGTAGCGGGGAGTCCACAAGAGACCCAGTACTTC. Residues: CASSPGVAGSPQETQYF.

V gene TRBV5-4 combines with J gene TRBJ1-1; no clear D gene. Trimming removed 0 bases from V and 4 bases from J, with 10 bases in between. CDR1 SGHNT and CDR2 YYREEE come from the germline V gene (reference sequence). The CDR3 loop spans 14 amino acids. The CDR3 nucleotides are TGTGCCAGCAGCTTGGTGCAACGGGGCACTGAAGCTTTCTTT. This translates into CASSLVQRGTEAFF.